Listed here is a single TCR beta chain. The data derive from a study of blood T cell repertoires in COVID-19. Whole-study context: PBMCs, B-cell-depleted T cells, or T cells were the source of the cDNA or gDNA that made up the material.

TCRdb's copy holds only in-frame clones and misses some; the assay was immunoSEQ multiplex PCR. The table records about 54,000 clones, just over 90% of them present only once. The sample taken for sequencing was peripheral blood. The source is a woman aged 40 to 49 with active COVID-19.

The CDR3 bases are TGTGCCAGCAGTGCCCGAGGGGGGGCTAGCGCGGGATCCTACGAGCAGTACTTC. This codes for CASSARGGASAGSYEQYF. The chain is built from TRBV11-3 and TRBJ2-7; D is perhaps TRBD2 (7 bases). V was shortened by 6 bases and J by 1 base, with 25 bases between the two germline ends. The CDR3 loop spans 18 amino acids. Germline loops: CDR1 SGHNT, CDR2 YENEEA.